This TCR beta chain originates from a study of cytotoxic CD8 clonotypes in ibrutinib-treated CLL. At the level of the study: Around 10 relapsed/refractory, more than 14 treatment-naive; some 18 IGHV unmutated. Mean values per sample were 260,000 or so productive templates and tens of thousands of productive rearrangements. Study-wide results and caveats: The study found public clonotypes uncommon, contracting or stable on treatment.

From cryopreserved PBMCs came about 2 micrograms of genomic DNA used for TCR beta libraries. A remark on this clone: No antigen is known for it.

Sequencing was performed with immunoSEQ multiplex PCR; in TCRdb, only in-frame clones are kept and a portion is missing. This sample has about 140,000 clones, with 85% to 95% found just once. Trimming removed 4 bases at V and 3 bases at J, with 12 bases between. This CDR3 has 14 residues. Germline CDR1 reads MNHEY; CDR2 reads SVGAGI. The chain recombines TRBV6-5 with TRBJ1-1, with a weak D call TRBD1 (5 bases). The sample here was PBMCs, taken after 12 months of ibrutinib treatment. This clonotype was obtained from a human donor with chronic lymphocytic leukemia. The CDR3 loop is CASSSSVGDTEAFF. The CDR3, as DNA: TGTGCCAGCAGTTCCTCGGTGGGGGACACTGAAGCTTTCTTT.